The source of this TCR beta chain is a study of blood T cell repertoires in COVID-19. The germline V gene encodes CDR1 LNHNV and CDR2 YYDKDF (reference sequence). Trimming removed 1 base at V and 0 bases at J, with 13 bases between. CDR3 size: 17 residues. TCRdb's table, derived via immunoSEQ multiplex PCR, lists solely in-frame clones and lacks some. Of about 76,000 clones in the sample, approximately 89% were seen once. The source of this sequence is a man aged 45-65 years with active COVID-19. Material: peripheral blood. The chain couples TRBV15 to TRBJ1-5; a possible D gene is TRBD1 (6 bases). CDR3 sequence reads: CATSRGGTGHSNQPQHF. CDR3 DNA: TGTGCCACCAGCAGAGGGGGAACAGGGCATAGCAATCAGCCCCAGCATTTT.